Sequencing of this T cell receptor (beta chain) was carried out in a study of spatial heterogeneity in lung cancer. Regarding the study as a whole: Expanded alpha and beta TCR counts within tumors tracked tumor mutation counts.

One entry per CDR3 protein, called by TCRdb with MiXCR from the 5' RACE reads. The sample shows around 13,000 distinct CDR3 sequences, roughly 5.4% of them seen only once. This clonotype was counted ten times or more. The antigen remains unidentified. Time point noted: sample taken at primary tumor resection. Whole RNA from tumor, nontumor lung or frozen PBMC was sequenced unsorted. CDR3 size: 13 residues. V shed 4 bases and J shed 6 bases, with 13 bases lying between them. The germline CDR1 and CDR2 sequences are SGHRS and YFSETQ. The input for sequencing was lung tumor tissue, taken at surgery. The chain uses TRBV5-1 and TRBJ1-2, with a weak D call TRBD1 (5 bases). This TCR derives from a male donor with early-stage non-small cell lung cancer. The CDR3 DNA reads as TGCGCCAGCAGCCCATGGGGCGACCATGGCTACACCTTC. Amino acids: CASSPWGDHGYTF. The full variable domain, with the rest looked up from reference TRBV5-1 and TRBJ1-2, is KAGVTQTPRYLIKTRGQQVTLSCSPISGHRSVSWYQQTPGQGLQFLFEYFSETQRNKGNFPGRFSGRQFSNSRSEMNVSTLELGDSALYLCASSPWGDHGYTFGSGTRLTVV.